A selection of T cell receptor beta chains follows, all from one sample in a study of cytomegalovirus exposure and HLA in healthy donors. Profiling relied on immunoSEQ multiplex PCR, and the TCRdb table lists in-frame clones only, not all of them. In all, the sample yields approximately 210,000 clones. The sample comprised PBMCs. The origin of the receptors is a woman in her 30s in good health and CMV-seropositive. CDR3s leave out the opening cysteine and the closing phenylalanine or tryptophan. The D gene is left open where the match is weak.

J | V | D | CDR3
TRBJ1-1 | TRBV6-6 | . | ASKHTGANTEAF
TRBJ1-2 | TRBV18 | . | ASSPPNRDGGYT
TRBJ1-4 | TRBV28 | TRBD1 | ASGFGDRDEKLF
TRBJ2-5 | TRBV27 | TRBD1 | ASSPRTGFQETQY
TRBJ2-5 | TRBV13 | TRBD1 | ASSPQRQGEIQETQY
TRBJ1-1 | TRBV19 | TRBD1 | ASTRTGATEAF
TRBJ1-1 | TRBV7-9 | TRBD1 | ASSLVGNRGSNTEAF
TRBJ2-7 | TRBV11-2 | . | ASSFPTHFPYEQY
TRBJ1-6 | TRBV10-3 | TRBD1 | AISERDREYNSPLH
TRBJ2-7 | TRBV6-5 | . | ASSYSEGEGTYEQY
TRBJ1-2 | TRBV14 | . | ASSQEGGLNSYGYT
TRBJ1-5 | TRBV28 | TRBD1 | ASSFPDREDQPQH
. | TRBV6-6 | . | ATARGASYEQY
TRBJ2-1 | TRBV4-2 | . | ASSQGGYGDEQF
TRBJ1-4 | TRBV5-1 | TRBD1 | ASSGPGTVNEKLF
TRBJ2-2 | TRBV7-9 | TRBD1 | ASCGQGNTGELF
TRBJ2-7 | TRBV12-5 | . | ASGLGDISYEQY
TRBJ1-2 | TRBV6-6 | . | ASTAGQGYT
TRBJ1-1 | TRBV28 | . | ASSSVAAF
TRBJ2-7 | TRBV4-1 | TRBD2 | ASSQALRLAGVIYEQY
TRBJ2-1 | TRBV25-1 | . | ASSDSLASIYNEQF
TRBJ2-3 | TRBV29-1 | TRBD2 | SAAGVGTDTQY
TRBJ2-3 | TRBV11-2 | TRBD1 | ASSLEVRSGQGFFDTQY
TRBJ2-7 | TRBV6-6 | TRBD1 | ASSYSQDRDGEQY
TRBJ1-1 | TRBV29-1 | TRBD1 | SADRPNTEAF
TRBJ2-3 | TRBV6-5 | . | ASSYALGSTDTQY
TRBJ2-7 | TRBV11-2 | TRBD2 | ASSLLMGGSPPYEQY
TRBJ1-2 | TRBV7-5 | . | ARSFRDRVYGYT
TRBJ2-1 | TRBV6-5 | . | ASSYSRGTAYNEQF
TRBJ1-2 | TRBV6-5 | . | ASSGLGLGYT
TRBJ1-6 | TRBV5-1 | . | ASSLGLDNSPLH